The rows below give T cell receptor beta chains drawn from one sample of a study of shared clonotypes between healthy human individuals. Method: immunoSEQ multiplex PCR; TCRdb's copy keeps in-frame clones and lacks some. The table lists around 430,000 clones, 70% to 80% of them singletons. The sample consisted of PBMCs. These TCRs come from a woman aged 40 to 55 in good health. Some clones in this sample may be carry-over from other donors' samples. Each CDR3 is given with its conserved first and last residue. The order of the fields is V gene, CDR3 protein.

>TRBV9
CASSVNGANTGELFF
>TRBV19
CASSLAGARNEQFF
>TRBV7-2
CASSLAAGRTEAFF
>TRBV6-5
CASSYSTVSYEQYF
>TRBV28
CASRESGANVLAF
>TRBV28
CASSSSGLSYNEQFF
>TRBV7-9
CARGVGGGDTGELFF
>TRBV13
CASSLDGRSYKQYF
>TRBV7-9
CASSPWDSVDTEAFF
>TRBV5-4
CATSTVNQPQHF
>TRBV7-6
CASSWGGPQETQYF
>TRBV2
CASRVRQGDYGYTF
>TRBV7-2
CASSLGAASGPQHF
>TRBV19
CASSIVNEQFF
>TRBV21-1
CASSKAGSSWPLSPYNEQFF
>TRBV11-2
CASSLRQNTEAFF
>TRBV28
CASRNRDVSGNTIYF
>TRBV2
CASSRAQETQYF
>TRBV30
CAWTSWRAESNTGELFF
>TRBV9
CASSVGASGRAGETQYF
>TRBV30
CAWSPLDLITGELFF
>TRBV15
CATSTDRGNGYTF
>TRBV6-6
CASRLAGTSTDTQYF
>TRBV7-3
CASSPGPIRDGYTF
>TRBV20-1
CSASNNYGYTF
>TRBV27
CASSSGDGSSGEYNEQFF
>TRBV5-6
CASSLQGRTEAFF
>TRBV7-8
CASSSRTGLAKNIQYF
>TRBV7-2
CASSPRGYQETQYF
>TRBV7-9
CASSRWTRSSYEQYF
>TRBV20-1
CSAHLFPEQYF
>TRBV9
CASSVGSGQGDYEKLFF
>TRBV7-2
CASSPGATGYGYTF
>TRBV7-8
CASSFWKDTDTQYF
>TRBV4-2
CASSQDYPPAESYEQYF
>TRBV4-3
CASSQDRREPTGELFF
>TRBV2
CASSATGTGFEKLFF
>TRBV18
CASSLAERNQPQHF
>TRBV7-6
CASSLRVGDPYNEQFF
>TRBV7-6
CASSLDETTTGELFF
>TRBV6-5
CASSYSGPRSGELFF
>TRBV28
CASRRPAPGEKLFF
>TRBV5-1
CASSVLAVGVQETQYF
>TRBV5-4
CASSLPHGSYNEQFF
>TRBV6-5
CASPPEYTGELFF
>TRBV30
CAWSQGSYNEQFF
>TRBV19
CASSSVAGVLAETQYF
>TRBV18
CASSPAGAWETQYF
>TRBV19
CASSKRLAGTNTGELFF
>TRBV2
CASTLLGGQGAWAFF
>TRBV18
CASSPPGSYEQYF
>TRBV10-3
CAISERDRLFYTF
>TRBV18
CASSLDRGLRPQHF
>TRBV7-2
CASSLISGANVLTF
>TRBV2
CASSEGMGVNTEAFF
>TRBV4-2
CASSRADRVDQPQHF
>TRBV7-9
CASSPHRLAQPYEQYF
>TRBV30
CAWKGSFNTEAFF
>TRBV2
CASSEGAYNEQFF
>TRBV27
CASSHISRDRGYGYTF